This T cell receptor (beta chain) emerged from a study of T cell responses to AZD1222 COVID-19 vaccine. This CDR3 contains 16 residues. The germline V and J ends were trimmed by 1 base and 1 base, with 10 bases remaining between them. Germline-derived CDR1 and CDR2 are MGHRA and YSYEKL. Profiled with immunoSEQ multiplex PCR; TCRdb holds only in-frame clones, not every one. The sample has 90,000 to 100,000 clones, roughly nine tenths seen once. In regard to this clone: Its cognate antigen is unknown.

Overall study findings and caveats: Clonal diversity was possibly underestimated, and white British individuals and females predominated among donors.

The chain links TRBV4-1 to TRBJ2-2; D call uncertain. This receptor was obtained from an adult in good health. The specimen was peripheral blood, collected on day 0 of AZD1222 vaccination. The CDR3 nucleotides are TGCGCCAGCAGCCAAGCGGGTTCGCAGAACACCGGGGAGCTGTTTTTT. Protein sequence: CASSQAGSQNTGELFF.